This T cell receptor beta chain was identified during a study of Tregs in tolerant kidney transplant recipients. Trimming left V 1 base short and J 5 bases short, with 9 bases between. CDR1 is SGHAT, CDR2 FQNNGV, per germline. The CDR3 loop spans 14 amino acids. This clone was seen once. Mixed chimerism was transient after nonmyeloablative marrow transplants from related graft donors. Assay: immunoSEQ multiplex PCR; the TCRdb copy retains only in-frame clones and omits some. This sample has about 81,000 clones, with over 75% found just once. Material: CD4+ T cells from blood (PBMCs), obtained 24 months after the transplant. This receptor was obtained from a human patient who received a combined kidney and bone marrow transplant. The T cells may come from the graft donor. This chain connects TRBV11-2 to TRBJ2-4; weak D call: TRBD1 (6 bases). CDR3 DNA: TGTGCCAGCAGCTTAGTAAGGACAGAAAACATTCAGTACTTC. This encodes CASSLVRTENIQYF.